The sequence of this T cell receptor beta chain was determined in a study of CD8 T cells in Susac syndrome. Overall study results and limits: It was acknowledged by the study that relatively few individuals were included in its TCR sequencing and HLA analysis.

Germline assignment: CDR1 SEHNR and CDR2 FQNEAQ (reference sequence). Trimming at V came to 6 bases and at J to 7 bases, leaving 8 bases not matched to a gene. This CDR3 is built from 13 residues. CD8+ and CD4+ T cells circulating in blood were sequenced for TCR beta. It was with random hexamers that about 0.45 to 1 ug RNA was reverse transcribed. TCR beta CDR3 was amplified by immunoSEQ multiplex PCR. This amplification extended across 54 Vbeta and 13 Jbeta segments. From the immunoSEQ multiplex PCR reads, TCRdb called clonotypes with MiXCR, one entry per CDR3 protein. The sample contains 330,000 or so distinct CDR3 sequences, around 89% of which appear only once. The table lists this clonotype with a few counts. What it recognizes is unknown.

The chain uses TRBV7-9 and TRBJ1-1; 7 nucleotides match TRBD1. This receptor was taken from a human donor with multiple sclerosis. The sample comprised CD8+ T cells from PBMCs. The CDR3 here is CASRPTGTVEAFF. CDR3 DNA: TGTGCCAGCAGACCTACCGGGACAGTTGAAGCTTTCTTT.